This T cell receptor (beta chain) was retrieved from a study of STAT5B mutations in CD4+ large granular lymphocyte leukemia. Overall study: Among healthy controls, a particular HLA allele went with more CDR3 'QG' motifs. Points from the study as a whole: Main leukemic clonotypes were patient-specific, but more than 20% appeared at low frequency elsewhere. Top patient clones used TRBV06 genes more often: 8/27 versus 2/35 in controls.

Buffy coats from healthy blood donors served as controls. Notes on this clone: Its target is not known.

This table comes from immunoSEQ multiplex PCR, and its TCRdb copy is limited to in-frame clones, with some not included. Here the sample spans tens of thousands of clones, around 72% being singletons. This CDR3 is built from 21 residues. Germline lookup yields CDR1 LNHNV and CDR2 YYDKDF (reference sequence). Trimming removed 1 base from V and 7 bases from J; junction bases left unmatched: 23. The sequence was collected from a human donor in good health. The chain carries TRBV15 and TRBJ1-5; 9 nucleotides agree with TRBD1. Sequencing was carried out using CD4+ T cells from blood buffy coats. The CDR3 region is CATSRGLTGGAGIVSGQPQHF. Here the CDR3 DNA reads TGTGCCACCAGCAGAGGGTTAACAGGGGGCGCAGGGATTGTAAGCGGGCAGCCCCAGCATTTT.